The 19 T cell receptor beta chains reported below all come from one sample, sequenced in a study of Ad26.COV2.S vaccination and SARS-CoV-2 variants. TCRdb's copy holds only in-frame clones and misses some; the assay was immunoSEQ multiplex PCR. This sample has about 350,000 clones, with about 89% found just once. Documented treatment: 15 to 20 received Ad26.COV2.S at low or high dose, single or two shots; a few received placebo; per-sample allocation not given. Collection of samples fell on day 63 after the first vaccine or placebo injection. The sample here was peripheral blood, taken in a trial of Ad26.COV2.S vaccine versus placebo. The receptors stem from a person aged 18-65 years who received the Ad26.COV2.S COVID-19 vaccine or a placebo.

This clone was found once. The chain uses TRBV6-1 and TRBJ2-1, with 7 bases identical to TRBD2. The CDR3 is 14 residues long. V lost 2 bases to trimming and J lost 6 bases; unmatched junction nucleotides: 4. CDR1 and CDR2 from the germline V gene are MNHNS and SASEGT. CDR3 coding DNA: TGTGCCAGCAGTGAATTAGCGGGTGGCAATGAGCAGTTCTTC. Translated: CASSELAGGNEQFF.

The CDR3 loop reads CASSPGSGGRGTEAFF. The CDR3 region has the DNA TGTGCCAGCTCACCAGGATCCGGGGGCCGGGGCACTGAAGCTTTCTTT. The genes are TRBV18 and TRBJ1-1; D perhaps matches TRBD1 (6 bases). The CDR3 spans 16 residues. V shed 2 bases and J shed 4 bases, with 17 bases lying between them. Germline CDR1 reads KGHSH; CDR2 reads LQKENI.

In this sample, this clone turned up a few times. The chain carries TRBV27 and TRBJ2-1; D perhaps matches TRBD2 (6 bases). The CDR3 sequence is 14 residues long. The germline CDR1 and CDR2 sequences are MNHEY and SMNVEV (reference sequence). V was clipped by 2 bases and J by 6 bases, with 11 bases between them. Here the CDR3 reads CASSLSLGGNEQFF. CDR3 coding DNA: TGTGCCAGCAGTTTAAGCTTGGGGGGCAATGAGCAGTTCTTC.

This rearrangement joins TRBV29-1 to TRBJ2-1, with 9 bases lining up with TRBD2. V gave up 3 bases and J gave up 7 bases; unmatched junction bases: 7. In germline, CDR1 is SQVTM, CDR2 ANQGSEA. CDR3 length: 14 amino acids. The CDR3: CSVELAGRGNEQFF. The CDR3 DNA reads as TGCAGCGTTGAGCTAGCGGGAAGGGGAAATGAGCAGTTCTTC.

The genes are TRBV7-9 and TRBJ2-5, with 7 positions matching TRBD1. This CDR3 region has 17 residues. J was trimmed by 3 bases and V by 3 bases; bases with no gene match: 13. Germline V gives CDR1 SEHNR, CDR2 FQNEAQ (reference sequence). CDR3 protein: CASSLLRRGISKETQYF. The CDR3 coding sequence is TGTGCCAGCAGCTTGCTCCGCAGGGGGATTTCCAAAGAGACCCAGTACTTC.

DNA for the CDR3: TGCGCCAGCAGCTCCGGGACTAGCGGGAGTCACGAGCAGTACTTC. It encodes CASSSGTSGSHEQYF. The chain employs TRBV5-1 and TRBJ2-7, with 14 nucleotides matching TRBD2. The CDR3 covers 15 residues. The germline gives CDR1 SGHRS, CDR2 YFSETQ. The ends lost 3 bases at V and 5 bases at J; junction bases unmatched: 4.

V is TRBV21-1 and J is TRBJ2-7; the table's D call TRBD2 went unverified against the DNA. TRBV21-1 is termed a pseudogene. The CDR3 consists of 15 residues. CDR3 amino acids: CASSIGGEHPYEQYF. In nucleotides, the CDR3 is TGTGCCAGCAGCATAGGAGGGGAGCACCCCTACGAGCAGTACTTC.

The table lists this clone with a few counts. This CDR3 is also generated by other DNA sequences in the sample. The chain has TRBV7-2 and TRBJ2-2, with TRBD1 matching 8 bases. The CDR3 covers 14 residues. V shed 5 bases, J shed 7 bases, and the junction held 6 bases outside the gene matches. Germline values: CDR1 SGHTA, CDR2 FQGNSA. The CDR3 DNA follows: TGTGCCAGCAGCGCGCAGGGGGCGGGCGGGGAGCTGTTTTTT. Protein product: CASSAQGAGGELFF.

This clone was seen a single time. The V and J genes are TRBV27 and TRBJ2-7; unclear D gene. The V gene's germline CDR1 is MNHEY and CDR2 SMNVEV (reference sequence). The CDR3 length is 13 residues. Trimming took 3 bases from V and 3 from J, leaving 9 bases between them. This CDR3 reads CASSFGSHYEQYF. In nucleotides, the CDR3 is TGTGCCAGCAGTTTTGGTAGTCACTACGAGCAGTACTTC.

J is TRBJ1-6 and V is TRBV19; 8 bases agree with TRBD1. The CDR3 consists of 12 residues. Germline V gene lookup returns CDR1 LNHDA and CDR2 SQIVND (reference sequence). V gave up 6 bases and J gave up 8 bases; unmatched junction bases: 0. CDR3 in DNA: TGTGCCAGTAGGGACAGGGATTCACCCCTCCACTTT. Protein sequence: CASRDRDSPLHF.

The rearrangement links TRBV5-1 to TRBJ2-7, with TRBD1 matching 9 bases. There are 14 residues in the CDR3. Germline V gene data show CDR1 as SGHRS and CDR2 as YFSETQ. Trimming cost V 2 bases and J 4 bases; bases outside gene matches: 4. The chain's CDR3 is CASSFGTGQYEQYF. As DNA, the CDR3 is TGCGCCAGCAGCTTCGGGACAGGGCAGTACGAGCAGTACTTC.

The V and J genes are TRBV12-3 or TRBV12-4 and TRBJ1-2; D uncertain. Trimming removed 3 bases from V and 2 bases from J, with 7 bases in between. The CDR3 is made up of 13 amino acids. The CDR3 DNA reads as TGTGCCAGCAGTTTCGGCATCAACTATGGCTACACCTTC. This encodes CASSFGINYGYTF.

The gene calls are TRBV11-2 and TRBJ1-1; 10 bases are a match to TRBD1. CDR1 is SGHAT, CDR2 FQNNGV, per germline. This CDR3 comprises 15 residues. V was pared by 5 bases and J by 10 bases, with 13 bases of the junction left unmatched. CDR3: CASSARDRGGLVAFF. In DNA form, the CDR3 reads TGTGCCAGCAGCGCGAGGGACAGGGGAGGATTGGTAGCTTTCTTT.

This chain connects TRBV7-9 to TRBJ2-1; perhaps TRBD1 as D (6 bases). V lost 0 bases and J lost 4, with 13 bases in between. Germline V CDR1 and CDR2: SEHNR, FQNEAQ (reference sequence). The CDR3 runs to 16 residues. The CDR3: CASSLASGQKYNEQFF. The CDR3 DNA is TGTGCCAGCAGCTTAGCCTCGGGACAAAAGTACAATGAGCAGTTCTTC.

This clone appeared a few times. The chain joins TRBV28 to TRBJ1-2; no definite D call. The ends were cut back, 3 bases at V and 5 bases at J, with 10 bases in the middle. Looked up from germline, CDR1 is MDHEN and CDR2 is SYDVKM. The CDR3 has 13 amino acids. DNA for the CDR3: TGTGCCAGCAGTTTGGGTGGGGTTTATGGCTACACCTTC. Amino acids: CASSLGGVYGYTF.

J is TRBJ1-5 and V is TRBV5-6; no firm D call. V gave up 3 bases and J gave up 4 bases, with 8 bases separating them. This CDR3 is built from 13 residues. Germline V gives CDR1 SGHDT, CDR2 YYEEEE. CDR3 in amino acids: CASSSDGNQPQHF. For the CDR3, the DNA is TGTGCCAGCAGCTCGGATGGGAATCAGCCCCAGCATTTT. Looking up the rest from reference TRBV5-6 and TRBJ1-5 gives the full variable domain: DAGVTQSPTHLIKTRGQQVTLRCSPKSGHDTVSWYQQALGQGPQFIFQYYEEEERQRGNFPDRFSGHQFPNYSSELNVNALLLGDSALYLCASSSDGNQPQHFGDGTRLSIL.

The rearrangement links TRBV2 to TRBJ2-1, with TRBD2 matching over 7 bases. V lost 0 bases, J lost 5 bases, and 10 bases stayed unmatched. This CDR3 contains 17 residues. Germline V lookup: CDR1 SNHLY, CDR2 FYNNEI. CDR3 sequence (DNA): TGTGCCAGCAGTGAAGCGCGGGGCGGGGGTTTAAACAATGAGCAGTTCTTC. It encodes CASSEARGGGLNNEQFF.

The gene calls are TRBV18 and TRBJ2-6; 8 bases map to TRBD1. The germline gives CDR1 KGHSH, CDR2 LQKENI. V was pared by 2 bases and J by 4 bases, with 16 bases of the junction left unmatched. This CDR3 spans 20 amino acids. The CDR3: CASSPDFLAGGFTGANVLTF. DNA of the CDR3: TGTGCCAGCTCACCAGATTTCTTGGCAGGGGGCTTCACCGGGGCCAACGTCCTGACTTTC. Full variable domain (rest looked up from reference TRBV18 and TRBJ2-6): NAGVMQNPRHLVRRRGQEARLRCSPMKGHSHVYWYRQLPEEGLKFMVYLQKENIIDESGMPKERFSAEFPKEGPSILRIQQVVRGDSAAYFCASSPDFLAGGFTGANVLTFGAGSRLTVL.

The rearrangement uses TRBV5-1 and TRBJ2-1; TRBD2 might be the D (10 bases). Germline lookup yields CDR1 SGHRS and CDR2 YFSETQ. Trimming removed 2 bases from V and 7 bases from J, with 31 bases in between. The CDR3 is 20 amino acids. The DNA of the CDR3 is TGCGCCAGCAGCTTTACCGGGACAGGGTTAATAGCGGGAGGTCGGAATGAGCAGTTCTTC. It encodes CASSFTGTGLIAGGRNEQFF.